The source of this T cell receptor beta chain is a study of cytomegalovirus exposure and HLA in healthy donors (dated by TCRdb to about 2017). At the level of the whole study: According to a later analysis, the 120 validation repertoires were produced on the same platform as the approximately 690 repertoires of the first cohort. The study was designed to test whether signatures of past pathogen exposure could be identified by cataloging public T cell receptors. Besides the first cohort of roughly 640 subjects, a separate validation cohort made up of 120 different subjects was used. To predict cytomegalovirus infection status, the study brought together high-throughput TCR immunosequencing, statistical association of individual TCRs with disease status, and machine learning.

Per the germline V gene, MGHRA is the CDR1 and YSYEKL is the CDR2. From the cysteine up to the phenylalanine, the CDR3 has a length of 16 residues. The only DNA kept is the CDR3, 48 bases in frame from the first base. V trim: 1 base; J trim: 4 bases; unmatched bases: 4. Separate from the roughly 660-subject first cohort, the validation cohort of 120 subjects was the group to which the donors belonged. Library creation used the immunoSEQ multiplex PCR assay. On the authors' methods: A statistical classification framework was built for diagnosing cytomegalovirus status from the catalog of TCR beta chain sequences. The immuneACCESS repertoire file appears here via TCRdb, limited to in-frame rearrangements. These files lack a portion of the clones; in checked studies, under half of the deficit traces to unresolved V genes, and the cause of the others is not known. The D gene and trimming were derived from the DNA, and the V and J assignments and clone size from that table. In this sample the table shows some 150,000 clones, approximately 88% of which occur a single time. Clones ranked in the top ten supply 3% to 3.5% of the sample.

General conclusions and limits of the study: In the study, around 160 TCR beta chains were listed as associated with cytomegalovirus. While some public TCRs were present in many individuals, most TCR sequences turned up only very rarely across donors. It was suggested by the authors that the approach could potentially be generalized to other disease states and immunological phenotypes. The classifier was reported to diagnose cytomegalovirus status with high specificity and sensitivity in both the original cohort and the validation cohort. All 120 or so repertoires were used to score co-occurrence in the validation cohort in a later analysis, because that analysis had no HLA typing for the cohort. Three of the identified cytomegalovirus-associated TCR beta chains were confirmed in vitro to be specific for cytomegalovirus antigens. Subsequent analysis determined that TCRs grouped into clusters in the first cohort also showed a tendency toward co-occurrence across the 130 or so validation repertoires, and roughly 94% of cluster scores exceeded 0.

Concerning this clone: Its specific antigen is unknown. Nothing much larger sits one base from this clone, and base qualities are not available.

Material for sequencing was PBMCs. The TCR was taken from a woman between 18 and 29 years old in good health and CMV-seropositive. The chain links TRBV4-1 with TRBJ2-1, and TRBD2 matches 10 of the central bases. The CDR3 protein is CASSQVTSGTYNEQFF. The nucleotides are TGCGCCAGCAGCCAAGTAACTAGCGGGACATACAATGAGCAGTTCTTC.